This T cell receptor beta chain was captured by sequencing in a study of T cell changes during pregnancy in multiple sclerosis. TCRdb keeps only in-frame clones here, not all; method: immunoSEQ multiplex PCR. The sample has around 66,000 clones, more than 75% seen once. The count of this clone is one. The CDR3 runs to 15 residues. V lost 4 bases, J lost 4 bases, and 17 bases lay in between. Germline CDR1 is MGHRA and CDR2 is YSYEKL. The sequenced sample was peripheral blood, obtained in the first trimester of pregnancy. The receptor was derived from a female donor in good health, enrolled as a control in a pregnancy study. This chain links TRBV4-1 with TRBJ2-7; D perhaps matches TRBD2 (6 bases). Here the CDR3 reads CASSLMGDFNYEQYF. CDR3 in DNA: TGCGCCAGCAGCCTAATGGGGGACTTTAATTACGAGCAGTACTTC.